Included here is one TCR beta chain sequence, with context. RNA in amounts of about 0.5 to 1 ug was reverse transcribed with random hexamers. Coverage of TCR beta CDR3 amplification by immunoSEQ multiplex PCR extended to 54 Vbeta and 13 Jbeta. TCRdb recomputed calls from the immunoSEQ multiplex PCR reads with MiXCR, one row per CDR3 protein. The sample includes roughly 200,000 distinct CDR3 sequences, 90% to 95% seen only once; the top ten take around 0.096%. This specimen comes from a study of CD8 T cells in Susac syndrome. TCR beta sequences were obtained from blood CD8+ and CD4+ T cells. CDR3 length: 13 residues. The germline V gene has CDR1 SQVTM and CDR2 ANQGSEA. V gave up 4 bases and J gave up 4 bases, with 13 bases separating them.

The chain couples TRBV29-1 to TRBJ1-1, with D unresolved. This TCR derives from a human donor in good health. The material sequenced was CD4+ T cells from PBMCs. This CDR3 is CSVAGRLRTEAFF. The CDR3 nucleotides are TGCAGCGTTGCGGGCCGTTTGCGCACTGAAGCTTTCTTT. The full variable domain, with the rest looked up from reference TRBV29-1 and TRBJ1-1, is SAVISQKPSRDICQRGTSLTIQCQVDSQVTMMFWYRQQPGQSLTLIATANQGSEATYESGFVIDKFPISRPNLTFSTLTVSNMSPEDSSIYLCSVAGRLRTEAFFGQGTRLTVV.